Listed here are 24 T cell receptor beta chains from one sample, sequenced in a study of cytomegalovirus exposure and HLA in healthy donors. Libraries were prepared by immunoSEQ multiplex PCR; TCRdb keeps only in-frame clonotypes and omits some of them. The sample includes over 200,000 clones, 90% of them seen just once. Sequenced material: PBMCs. These receptors were taken from a young woman in good health and CMV-seronegative.

The rearrangement joins TRBV28 to TRBJ2-7; the match to TRBD2 covers 8 bases. Per germline, CDR1 MDHEN and CDR2 SYDVKM. CDR3 length: 16 amino acids. J lost 0 bases, V lost 10 bases, and 14 bases had no gene match. The CDR3 DNA follows: TGTGCCACCCTTGGGGATTACGGGACTAGCTCCTACGAGCAGTACGTC. This sequence encodes CATLGDYGTSSYEQYV.

V usage is TRBV5-1 and J usage is TRBJ2-1; 7 positions agree with TRBD1. J gave up 5 bases and V 1 base, and 9 bases lay outside the gene matches. Looked up from germline, CDR1 is SGHRS and CDR2 is YFSETQ. The CDR3 runs 16 residues. The CDR3 bases are TGCGCCAGCAGCTTGCTGGGACAGCGAATCAACAATGAGCAGTTCTTC. Translation: CASSLLGQRINNEQFF.

The chain recombines TRBV18 with TRBJ2-1; 10 nucleotides line up with TRBD1. This CDR3 is 15 amino acids long. The J segment lost 3 bases and the V segment lost 6 bases, leaving 5 bases of the junction unmatched. Germline loops: CDR1 KGHSH, CDR2 LQKENI. The CDR3 DNA reads TGTGCCAGCTCTCGTGGGACAGGGGACTACAATGAGCAGTTCTTC. Protein sequence: CASSRGTGDYNEQFF.

The V and J genes are TRBV11-2 and TRBJ2-1, with D possibly matching TRBD2 (6 bases). V was pared by 1 base and J by 10 bases, with 20 bases between. The CDR3 is made up of 16 amino acids. In germline, CDR1 is SGHAT, CDR2 FQNNGV. In DNA, the CDR3 is TGTGCCAGCAGCTTAGGCGGGCTAGCTGGCGGGGTAGAGCAGTTCTTC. Amino acids: CASSLGGLAGGVEQFF.

The genes are TRBV5-8 and TRBJ2-7; 9 nucleotides match TRBD1. CDR3 length equals 17 residues. The ends lost 0 bases at V and 1 base at J; junction bases unmatched: 8. Per the germline V gene, CDR1 is SGHTS and CDR2 is YDEGEE. The CDR3 protein is CASSLVWTGVDSYEQYV. For the CDR3, the DNA is TGTGCCAGCAGCTTGGTTTGGACAGGGGTCGATTCCTACGAGCAGTACGTC.

This chain links TRBV2 with TRBJ1-4; D is perhaps TRBD1 (5 bases). Between the trimmed V and J ends, which lost 3 bases and 5 bases, there was a span of 7 bases. The CDR3 runs 13 residues. Germline V gene lookup returns CDR1 SNHLY and CDR2 FYNNEI. The CDR3 DNA is TGTGCCAGCAGTGAGGGGCTGAATGAAAAACTGTTTTTT. It yields the protein CASSEGLNEKLFF.

The CDR3: CASSQGPNRGQVRNEQFF. Here the CDR3 DNA reads TGCGCCAGCAGCCAAGGGCCGAACAGGGGCCAGGTGAGGAATGAGCAGTTCTTC. The genes are TRBV4-1 and TRBJ2-1, with TRBD1 matching over 7 bases. Looked up from germline, CDR1 is MGHRA and CDR2 is YSYEKL. The CDR3 is 18 amino acids. The ends lost 1 base at V and 7 bases at J; junction bases unmatched: 16.

V usage is TRBV18 and J usage is TRBJ1-2; D remains unclear. V was trimmed by 4 bases and J by 0 bases, leaving 12 bases between them. This CDR3 is built from 15 residues. Germline values: CDR1 KGHSH, CDR2 LQKENI. The CDR3 loop reads CASSLEDSANYGYTF. The CDR3 DNA reads as TGTGCCAGCTCACTAGAGGATTCAGCTAACTATGGCTACACCTTC.

The rearrangement links TRBV5-1 to TRBJ1-6, with D possibly being TRBD1 (6 bases). Looked up from germline, CDR1 is SGHRS and CDR2 is YFSETQ. CDR3 size: 14 residues. V was pared by 2 bases and J by 8 bases, with 11 bases between. The chain's CDR3 is CASSFTGFDSPLHF. The DNA of the CDR3 is TGCGCCAGCAGCTTCACAGGGTTTGATTCACCCCTCCACTTT. Full variable domain (remainder filled in from reference TRBV5-1 and TRBJ1-6): KAGVTQTPRYLIKTRGQQVTLSCSPISGHRSVSWYQQTPGQGLQFLFEYFSETQRNKGNFPGRFSGRQFSNSRSEMNVSTLELGDSALYLCASSFTGFDSPLHFGNGTRLTVT.

This chain joins TRBV9 and TRBJ2-1, with TRBD1 as a possible D gene (6 bases). V shed 0 bases and J shed 0 bases, with 19 bases lying between them. This CDR3 is built from 19 residues. In germline, CDR1 is SGDLS, CDR2 YYNGEE. The CDR3 loop is CASSVEEMVGQSSYNEQFF. The CDR3 coding sequence is TGTGCCAGCAGCGTAGAGGAGATGGTAGGACAGAGCTCCTACAATGAGCAGTTCTTC.

The V gene is TRBV2, the J gene TRBJ2-2, with 9 positions matching TRBD1. The CDR3 spans 14 residues. Germline V gene sequence: CDR1 SNHLY, CDR2 FYNNEI. V shed 10 bases, J shed 3 bases, and the junction held 6 bases outside the gene matches. The CDR3 loop reads CATKQGADTGELFF. The CDR3 nucleotides are TGTGCCACCAAACAGGGGGCCGACACCGGGGAGCTGTTTTTT.

In nucleotides, the CDR3 is TGTGCCAGCTCACCAAGCGAGGAGGGCCTCGGGTCACCCCTCCACTTT. It specifies CASSPSEEGLGSPLHF. This chain connects TRBV18 to TRBJ1-6; D call uncertain. The germline V and J ends were trimmed by 2 bases and 10 bases, with 18 bases remaining between them. This CDR3 comprises 16 residues. The germline CDR1 and CDR2 sequences are KGHSH and LQKENI.

The rearrangement links TRBV7-2 to TRBJ2-2; D unresolved. This CDR3 is built from 11 residues. The germline CDR1 and CDR2 sequences are SGHTA and FQGNSA. Deletions cut 4 bases from V and 10 bases from J, with 7 bases between. CDR3 bases: TGTGCCAGCAGCTCCTACTCGGAGCTGTTTTTT. Amino acids: CASSSYSELFF.

The chain combines TRBV18 with TRBJ1-1, with a possible D match to TRBD1 (6 bases). V shed 8 bases and J shed 0 bases, with 10 bases lying between them. This CDR3 comprises 13 residues. Looked up from germline, CDR1 is KGHSH and CDR2 is LQKENI. CDR3 in amino acids: CASTTGMNTEAFF. CDR3 coding DNA: TGTGCCAGCACGACAGGCATGAACACTGAAGCTTTCTTT.

The gene calls are TRBV7-8 and TRBJ2-3, with 7 bases that match TRBD2. Looked up from germline, CDR1 is SGHVS and CDR2 is FQNEAQ. With V trimmed by 3 bases and J by 3 bases, 6 bases remained unmatched. The CDR3 consists of 15 residues. The CDR3 DNA reads as TGTGCCAGCAGCTTCCGGGACGGGGGGACAGATACGCAGTATTTT. Protein product: CASSFRDGGTDTQYF.

V is TRBV4-1 and J is TRBJ1-6; D is unclear. The CDR3 is 17 amino acids. With 0 bases removed from V and 0 bases from J, the gap between germline ends came to 9 bases. The germline CDR1 and CDR2 sequences are MGHRA and YSYEKL. The DNA for the CDR3 is TGCGCCAGCAGCCAAGAGGCGGCTAGCTCCTATAATTCACCCCTCCACTTT. Its translation: CASSQEAASSYNSPLHF.

The chain is built from TRBV4-1 and TRBJ2-4; TRBD2 agrees at 12 bases. CDR1 and CDR2 from the germline V gene are MGHRA and YSYEKL. There are 14 residues in the CDR3. V shed 3 bases, J shed 8 bases, and the junction held 2 bases outside the gene matches. CDR3 sequence: CASSQLAGGDIQYF. DNA of the CDR3: TGCGCCAGCAGCCAGCTAGCGGGGGGGGACATTCAGTACTTC.

The V gene is TRBV4-1, the J gene TRBJ1-1; TRBD1 is a possible D gene (5 bases). CDR1 and CDR2 from the germline V gene are MGHRA and YSYEKL. This CDR3 is 17 amino acids long. The V gene lost 0 bases and the J gene lost 0 bases, with 14 bases spanning the gap. CDR3 sequence (DNA): TGCGCCAGCAGCCAAGATCGGCGGGGGACTCTGAACACTGAAGCTTTCTTT. As protein: CASSQDRRGTLNTEAFF.

The V gene is TRBV27, the J gene TRBJ2-3; 10 nucleotides align to TRBD1. Germline assignment: CDR1 MNHEY and CDR2 SMNVEV (reference sequence). This CDR3 spans 18 amino acids. V dropped 5 bases and J dropped 2; count of bases not matched to a gene: 13. The CDR3: CASSTGQGQGILTDTQYF. CDR3 nucleotides: TGTGCCAGCAGTACGGGACAGGGGCAGGGAATCCTCACAGATACGCAGTATTTT.

The J gene is TRBJ2-3, the V gene TRBV7-2; D possibly corresponds to TRBD2 (6 bases). The CDR3 spans 16 residues. Germline assignment: CDR1 SGHTA and CDR2 FQGNSA. Trimming left V 1 base short and J 1 base short, with 12 bases between. The CDR3 reads CASSLGRGEGTDTQYF. CDR3 DNA sequence: TGTGCCAGCAGCTTAGGGCGGGGAGAAGGCACAGATACGCAGTATTTT.

The rearrangement joins TRBV29-1 to TRBJ1-2, with 8 bases aligning to TRBD1. V lost 5 bases to trimming and J lost 2 bases; unmatched junction nucleotides: 4. The CDR3 sequence is 13 residues long. Germline CDR1 and CDR2: SQVTM and ANQGSEA. CDR3 in DNA: TGCAGCGTTAGGACAGGGCCCAACTATGGCTACACCTTC. As protein: CSVRTGPNYGYTF. Supplemented by reference TRBV29-1 and TRBJ1-2, the full variable domain reads SAVISQKPSRDICQRGTSLTIQCQVDSQVTMMFWYRQQPGQSLTLIATANQGSEATYESGFVIDKFPISRPNLTFSTLTVSNMSPEDSSIYLCSVRTGPNYGYTFGSGTRLTVV.

This clone was found once. V is TRBV25-1 and J is TRBJ1-4; 10 bases match TRBD1. This CDR3 region has 15 residues. The germline gives CDR1 MGHDK, CDR2 SYGVNS. Losses at the gene ends were 6 bases for V and 7 bases for J; bases not matched to a gene: 8. The CDR3 here is CASSMQTGGSEKLFF. In DNA form, the CDR3 reads TGTGCCAGCAGCATGCAGACAGGGGGCAGTGAAAAACTGTTTTTT.

V usage is TRBV7-2 and J usage is TRBJ1-6; the D gene is possibly TRBD1 (6 bases). The germline V gene encodes CDR1 SGHTA and CDR2 FQGNSA. The CDR3 has 16 residues. Trimming stripped 2 bases from V and 5 bases from J, with 13 bases between. CDR3 protein: CASSLWSGVNNSPLHF. The CDR3 DNA sequence: TGTGCCAGCAGCTTATGGTCAGGGGTCAATAATTCACCCCTCCACTTT. The full variable domain, with the rest looked up from reference TRBV7-2 and TRBJ1-6, is GAGVSQSPSNKVTEKGKDVELRCDPISGHTALYWYRQSLGQGLEFLIYFQGNSAPDKSGLPSDRFSAERTGGSVSTLTIQRTQQEDSAVYLCASSLWSGVNNSPLHFGNGTRLTVT.

The CDR3 DNA follows: TGTGCCAGCAGGGCATCAGGAAAAGGGAACACTGAAGCTTTCTTT. As protein: CASRASGKGNTEAFF. This chain links TRBV6-4 with TRBJ1-1; no firm D call. The CDR3 sequence is 15 residues long. V lost 6 bases and J 1 base, leaving 15 bases between the germline ends. Looked up from germline, CDR1 is MRHNA and CDR2 is SNTAGT.